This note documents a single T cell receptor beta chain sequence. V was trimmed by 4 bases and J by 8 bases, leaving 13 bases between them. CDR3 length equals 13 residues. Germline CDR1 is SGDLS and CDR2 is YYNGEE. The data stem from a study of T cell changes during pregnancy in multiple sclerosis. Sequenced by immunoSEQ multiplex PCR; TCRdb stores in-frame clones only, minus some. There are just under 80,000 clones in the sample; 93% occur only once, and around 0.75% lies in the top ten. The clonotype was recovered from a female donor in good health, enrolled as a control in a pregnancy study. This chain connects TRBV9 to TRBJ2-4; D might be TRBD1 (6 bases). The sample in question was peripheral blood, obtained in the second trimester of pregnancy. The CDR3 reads CASSRDTRDIQYF. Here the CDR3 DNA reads TGTGCCAGCAGCCGGGACACGAGGGACATTCAGTACTTC.